This T cell receptor beta chain comes out of a study of blood T cell repertoires in COVID-19 (dated by TCRdb to between 2020 and 2021). Looking at the study overall: The collaborator samples originated in the United States, Italy and Spain and spanned the acute and convalescent phases of COVID-19. Samples came from the ongoing ImmuneRACE study (first 160 participants) plus 1,254 subjects from 6 global collaborators. HLA class I and class II types, where available, came from metadata supplied by the sample provider rather than from assay-based typing. The repertoires were released in a freely available public database meant as a resource for research on the immune response to SARS-CoV-2. The dataset comprised deeply sampled blood TCRbeta repertoires from subjects exposed to, actively infected with, or recovered from COVID-19. The prospective study material was composed of cDNA or gDNA derived from T cells, B-cell-depleted T cells, or PBMCs. Nearly every sample came with metadata listing a de-identified subject ID, COVID-19 status, age in years and sex. General findings and caveats noted by the study authors: Clinical and demographic metadata were provided uncurated, with the amount varying by source and participant.

Whole blood was collected in K2EDTA tubes by collaborating institutions according to the institutions' own protocols. For TCRbeta analysis, collaborators shipped samples in one of three forms: frozen whole blood, isolated PBMCs, or DNA extracted from either of those sample types. From the cysteine through the phenylalanine, the CDR3 covers 11 amino acids. Only the CDR3 DNA is retained, 33 bases long and in frame from the first base. CDR1 MNHEY and CDR2 SMNVEV were looked up in the germline V gene (reference sequence). The V and J ends are trimmed by 6 bases and 6 bases, leaving 5 bases between them. Notes on this clone: Its antigen target is currently unknown. There are no base qualities to consult, and no much larger clone falls within one base.

The immunoSEQ Assay, a bias-controlled multiplex PCR, was used to amplify TCRbeta CDR3 regions from genomic DNA. Turning to the authors' computational methods: The number of nucleated cells in each sample was estimated by amplification of reference gene primers within the assay. To quantify the absolute abundance of each unique TCRbeta CDR3 rearrangement, sequence reads were collapsed and filtered. Productive Simpson clonality was computed per sample as the square root of Simpson's diversity index over productive rearrangements. Not all clones reach the TCRdb copy of this immuneACCESS table, which keeps in-frame sequences only. Checked studies attribute under half of the gap to unresolved V genes and leave the rest unexplained. That table supplies the V and J calls and clone size; D and trimming were determined from the DNA. Counted in this sample were 70,000 to 95,000 clones; 85% to 95% of them appeared once. Around 3.9% of the sample goes to the ten largest clones.

This sequence uses TRBV27 and TRBJ2-2; the D segment cannot be called with confidence. Source material: peripheral blood. The sequence was collected from a woman aged 45-65 years in a cohort sampled during active COVID-19. The DNA sequence follows: TGTGCCAGCAGCCTATCCGGGGAGCTGTTTTTT. This yields the protein CASSLSGELFF.